This is a list of T cell receptor beta chains from one sample in a study of T cell repertoires and leukemia-associated antigens. No antigen has been identified for these receptors. TCRdb redid the calling of the 5' RACE reads with MiXCR, one entry per CDR3 protein. Counted here are over 10,000 distinct CDR3 sequences, approximately 39% occurring once; the ten biggest clones make up 30% to 40%. Sequenced: CD3+ T cells sorted from blood and cultured. Every receptor here comes from a female donor in good health. The CDR3 runs from the conserved cysteine through the conserved F or W. The order of the fields is V gene, clone size, D gene, J gene, CDR3 protein, CDR3 DNA. A D gene is named only where the DNA matches it firmly. Clone size appears in some rows only: once, few, many, or a class for an expanded clone.

TRBV12-3/TRBV12-4	-	TRBD2	TRBJ2-5	CASSTEYLAGQETQYF	TGTGCCAGCAGTACCGAATATTTAGCGGGACAAGAGACCCAGTACTTC
TRBV6-5	medium-sized	TRBD2	TRBJ2-7	CASSYSRTRNTYEQYF	TGTGCCAGCAGTTACTCCAGGACTAGAAATACCTACGAGCAGTACTTC
TRBV29-1	medium-sized	TRBD1	TRBJ1-2	CSGDRDGYTF	TGCAGCGGGGACAGGGATGGCTACACCTTC
TRBV7-2	-	TRBD2	TRBJ2-1	CASSLIPSGRSGERFF	TGTGCCAGCAGCTTAATTCCTAGCGGGAGGTCCGGTGAGCGGTTCTTC
TRBV29-1	-	-	TRBJ2-1	CSVRDRTFKEEQFF	TGCAGCGTGCGCGACAGGACTTTTAAGGAGGAGCAGTTCTTC
TRBV3-1	-	TRBD1	TRBJ2-3	CASSHTGGLTDTQYF	TGTGCCAGCAGCCACACAGGGGGCTTAACAGATACGCAGTATTTT
TRBV7-2	-	-	TRBJ2-1	CASSLARDFYNEQFF	TGTGCCAGCAGCTTAGCGCGCGACTTCTACAATGAGCAGTTCTTC
TRBV20-1	medium-sized	-	TRBJ1-2	CSANDRAYGYTF	TGCAGTGCCAACGACCGGGCCTATGGCTACACCTTC
TRBV10-2	-	-	TRBJ2-7	CASSDVQRRSSYEQYF	TGCGCCAGCAGTGATGTCCAGCGGAGGAGCTCCTACGAGCAGTACTTC
TRBV5-1	-	TRBD2	TRBJ2-1	CASSSLGLAWNEQFF	TGCGCCAGCAGCTCCTTGGGACTAGCTTGGAATGAGCAGTTCTTC
TRBV27	many	-	TRBJ2-1	CASTGTPTGSYNEQFF	TGTGCCAGCACCGGGACCCCCACGGGCTCCTACAATGAGCAGTTCTTC
TRBV2	many	-	TRBJ2-3	CASSETQNTQYF	TGTGCCAGCAGTGAAACCCAAAATACGCAGTATTTT
TRBV20-1	medium-sized	-	TRBJ1-1	CSARPDRRTLEAFF	TGCAGTGCTAGACCCGACAGGAGGACCCTTGAAGCTTTCTTT
TRBV6-5	-	-	TRBJ2-7	CASSYRNSYEQYF	TGTGCCAGCAGTTACCGAAACTCCTACGAGCAGTACTTC
TRBV27	-	-	TRBJ1-5	CASSLVAVSNQPQHF	TGTGCCAGCAGTTTAGTGGCGGTCAGCAATCAGCCCCAGCATTTT
TRBV20-1	-	-	TRBJ2-1	CSARDRLINLNEQFF	TGCAGTGCTAGAGACCGACTCATAAACCTCAATGAGCAGTTCTTC
TRBV15	-	-	TRBJ1-4	CATSRSGWATNEKLFF	TGTGCCACCAGCAGATCGGGGTGGGCAACTAATGAAAAACTGTTTTTT
TRBV7-6	few	TRBD2	TRBJ2-2	CASSRIAGTNTGELFF	TGTGCCAGCAGCCGAATAGCGGGGACGAACACCGGGGAGCTGTTTTTT
TRBV29-1	-	-	TRBJ2-5	CSVGRGLRQETQYF	TGCAGCGTTGGCAGGGGCCTTCGTCAGGAGACCCAGTACTTC
TRBV12-3/TRBV12-4	many	-	TRBJ1-2	CASSWGQGTNRLNYGYTF	TGTGCCAGCAGTTGGGGCCAGGGCACTAACCGCTTAAACTATGGCTACACCTTC
TRBV20-1	-	-	TRBJ2-7	CSARTTSGTDYEQYF	TGCAGTGCTAGGACAACATCCGGGACGGACTACGAGCAGTACTTC
TRBV27	-	-	TRBJ2-3	CASRPGVYFTDTQYF	TGTGCCAGCAGGCCTGGGGTTTACTTCACAGATACGCAGTATTTT
TRBV20-1	-	-	TRBJ1-5	CSARGQRKFLSNQPQHF	TGCAGTGCCAGAGGACAGAGGAAATTCCTAAGCAATCAGCCCCAGCATTTT
TRBV11-2	-	-	TRBJ1-1	CASSSALEQYFGPGTEAFF	-
TRBV5-5	few	-	TRBJ2-7	CASTTGAGYEQYF	TGTGCCAGCACCACTGGGGCAGGCTACGAGCAGTACTTC
TRBV4-3	-	TRBD2	TRBJ2-5	CASSQGLAGERGMETQYF	TGCGCCAGCAGCCAAGGTCTAGCGGGAGAGAGGGGGATGGAGACCCAGTACTTC
TRBV4-3	-	-	TRBJ2-2	CASSQSTNGLSTGELFF	TGCGCCAGCAGCCAATCGACTAACGGGTTGTCCACCGGGGAGCTGTTTTTT
TRBV20-1	-	-	TRBJ2-7	CSAPRGRAWRAFAYEQYF	TGCAGTGCCCCTAGGGGGAGGGCCTGGCGGGCGTTCGCCTACGAGCAGTACTTC
TRBV4-1	medium-sized	TRBD1	TRBJ2-5	CASSHSTGSGETQYF	TGCGCCAGCAGCCACTCGACAGGGTCGGGAGAGACCCAGTACTTC
TRBV5-1	-	-	TRBJ2-5	CASSLDTPRDQETQYF	TGCGCCAGCAGCTTGGACACCCCCCGTGACCAAGAGACCCAGTACTTC
TRBV7-3	-	TRBD2	TRBJ2-1	CASSGGLAGGPHEQFF	TGTGCCAGCAGCGGGGGACTAGCGGGAGGGCCGCATGAGCAGTTCTTC
TRBV6-1	many	-	TRBJ1-3	CASNPDNSGNTIYF	TGTGCCAGCAATCCTGACAACTCTGGAAACACCATATATTTT
TRBV5-1	-	TRBD1	TRBJ2-1	CASSLAWDRQDNEQFF	TGCGCCAGCAGCTTGGCTTGGGACAGACAAGACAATGAGCAGTTCTTC
TRBV27	medium-sized	-	TRBJ2-7	CASSARLKRYGEQYF	TGTGCCAGCAGTGCACGACTAAAGAGGTATGGTGAGCAGTACTTC
TRBV7-2	-	-	TRBJ1-1	CASSLRGMNTEAFF	TGTGCCAGCAGCTTACGTGGTATGAACACTGAAGCTTTCTTT
TRBV10-3	medium-sized	-	TRBJ1-1	CAIKASLGRTEAFF	TGTGCCATCAAGGCCAGCCTAGGGCGCACTGAAGCTTTCTTT
TRBV18	once	-	TRBJ2-5	CASSPGIKETQYF	TGTGCCAGCTCACCGGGGATAAAAGAGACCCAGTACTTC
TRBV20-1	few	-	TRBJ1-1	CSAYANTEAFF	TGCAGTGCGTACGCGAACACTGAAGCTTTCTTT
TRBV20-1	-	TRBD2	TRBJ2-1	CSARVIVEGLERREQLF	TGCAGTGCTAGAGTCATAGTGGAAGGACTAGAAAGAAGGGAGCAGCTCTTC
TRBV6-4	many	TRBD2	TRBJ2-1	CASSKTSGSSNEQFF	TGTGCCAGCAGCAAAACTAGCGGGAGTTCCAATGAGCAGTTCTTC